This record looks at one T cell receptor beta chain sequence and its context. Original data processing: Estimates of nucleated cell counts were drawn from the amplification of reference gene primers. Profiling relied on immunoSEQ multiplex PCR, and the TCRdb table lists in-frame clones only, not all of them. Clone size and V and J calls were adopted from that table, with D and trimming inferred from the DNA. The table lists approximately 270,000 clones, about 80% of them singletons. The sample originates from a study of blood T cell repertoires in COVID-19. Study in general: The United States, Italy and Spain provided the acute and convalescent COVID-19 samples. Nucleic acid was either cDNA or gDNA, and it came from T cells, B-cell-depleted T cells, or PBMCs.

CDR3 size: 17 residues. The V and J ends lost 2 bases and 4 bases respectively, with 18 bases between them. Germline V CDR1 and CDR2: MNHEY, SVGEGT. Patients of the Seattle cohort, enrolled during active infection, were followed longitudinally. This TCR came from an older person with COVID-19, enrolled during active disease. The sample taken for sequencing was peripheral blood. This sequence joins TRBV6-2 or TRBV6-3 and TRBJ1-5, with no clear D. CDR3: CASSYGAGAGVNQPQHF. CDR3 bases: TGTGCCAGCAGTTACGGCGCAGGAGCCGGGGTAAATCAGCCCCAGCATTTT.